Listed below are T cell receptor beta chains from one sample, sequenced in a study of T cell repertoires in cytomegalovirus infection. TCRdb passed the reads through MiXCR, listing each CDR3 protein once. The sample gives 600,000 to 800,000 distinct CDR3 sequences, 20% to 30% of which show up once; roughly 8% is in the top ten. The specimen was CD8+ T cells from PBMCs. The source is a human donor in good health (CMV status not recorded). Some clones in this sample may be carry-over from other donors' samples. Each CDR3 is given with its conserved first and last residue. The order of the fields is V gene, D gene, J gene, clone size, CDR3 DNA, CDR3 protein. A D gene is named only where the DNA matches it firmly. Clone size is given for some rows only: seen once, a few or many times, or a class if the clone is expanded.

TRBV11-1	NA	TRBJ2-6	NA	TGTGCCAGCAGCTCCGGGACAAGACGCTCTGGGGCCAACGTCCTGACTTTC	CASSSGTRRSGANVLTF
TRBV28	NA	TRBJ2-2	many	TGTGCCAGCAGGGGCCGAACGAACACCGGGGAGCTGTTTTTT	CASRGRTNTGELFF
TRBV5-6	NA	TRBJ2-5	few	TGTGCCAGCAGCTGGGAGGCAGACCCACTGGGCCAAGAGACCCAGTACTTC	CASSWEADPLGQETQYF
TRBV19	NA	TRBJ2-1	many	TGTGCCAGTAGTATCTCCGACTCTTACAATGAGCAGTTCTTC	CASSISDSYNEQFF
TRBV29-1	NA	TRBJ1-2	many	TGCAGCGTTGAAGGTCAGATCTATGGCTACACCTTC	CSVEGQIYGYTF
TRBV6-6	TRBD1	TRBJ2-3	few	TGTGCCAGCAATCCGGACAGGGGGCTTGAAGATACGCAGTATTTT	CASNPDRGLEDTQYF
TRBV7-2	NA	TRBJ2-3	many	TGTGCCAGCAGCTTATGGCAACCAGATACGCAGTATTTT	CASSLWQPDTQYF
TRBV24-1	NA	TRBJ2-1	NA	TGTGCCACCAGTGACTCCGGGGCAGGGGAACTGGATGAGCAGTTCTTC	CATSDSGAGELDEQFF
TRBV4-2	NA	TRBJ1-5	few	TGTGCCAGCAGCCAAGAACAGGCTGATAGCAATCAGCCCCAGCATTTT	CASSQEQADSNQPQHF
TRBV7-4	NA	TRBJ1-2	NA	TGTGCCAGCAGCCCTTCTGGGAACAGGGAGGCTGGCTACACCTTC	CASSPSGNREAGYTF
TRBV29-1	TRBD1	TRBJ2-3	NA	TGCAGCGTTTCAGTAGTAGGGGGCATGAAATTGACAGATACGCAGTATTTT	CSVSVVGGMKLTDTQYF
TRBV6-1	NA	TRBJ1-1	NA	TGTGCCAGCAGTCACGCGGGGGCAGGGACTGAAGCTTTCTTT	CASSHAGAGTEAFF
TRBV10-3	NA	TRBJ1-2	NA	TGTGCCATCAGGGTAGGGGACTCCCGAGGCTACACCTTC	CAIRVGDSRGYTF
TRBV6-8	NA	TRBJ2-5	NA	TGTGCCAGCAGTGCAAGGGGCTCAGGGGTTCAAGAGACCCAGTACTTC	CASSARGSGVQETQYF
TRBV11-2	NA	TRBJ2-2	few	TGTGCCAGCAGCTTAGATAGACATATCAACACCGGGGAGCTGTTTTTT	CASSLDRHINTGELFF
TRBV4-2	NA	TRBJ2-2	NA	TGTGCCACCCAGCCGAACAGGCCTCCCTCGTGGACCGGGGAGCTGTTTTTT	CATQPNRPPSWTGELFF
TRBV28	NA	TRBJ1-1	many	TGTGCCAGCAGCCCGACATTGGGGGGGCGCGGCACTGAAGCTTTCTTT	CASSPTLGGRGTEAFF
TRBV29-1	NA	TRBJ1-2	NA	TGCAGCGGAGCATCCGGTGAATTCGAGGGCTACACCTTC	CSGASGEFEGYTF
TRBV19	NA	TRBJ1-1	NA	TGTGCCAGTAGTATTTCCCTAGGGGCTGAAGCTTTCTTT	CASSISLGAEAFF
TRBV20-1	NA	TRBJ2-7	few	TGCAGTGCTGAGGCCCAGGGCTACGAGCAGTACTTC	CSAEAQGYEQYF
TRBV6-2/TRBV6-3	TRBD2	TRBJ2-2	NA	TGTGCCAGCAGTGAGGGGACTAGCGGCCCTCCCGGGGAGCTGTTTTTT	CASSEGTSGPPGELFF
TRBV28	NA	TRBJ1-2	NA	TGTGCCAGCAGTTTTCCAGCAGGGGATAACTATGGCTACACCTTC	CASSFPAGDNYGYTF
TRBV6-2/TRBV6-3	NA	TRBJ2-3	NA	TGTGCCAGCAGTACGGGGCTTAGCATAGATACGCAGTATTTT	CASSTGLSIDTQYF
TRBV27	NA	TRBJ2-5	NA	TGTGCCAGCAGCCCGCCCCATCCTCAAGAGACCCAGTACTTC	CASSPPHPQETQYF
TRBV7-6	TRBD1	TRBJ2-5	NA	TGTGCCAGCAGCCCACCCGGGACAGGGCTCGAGACCCAGTACTTC	CASSPPGTGLETQYF
TRBV14	TRBD1	TRBJ1-2	few	TGTGCCAGCAGCCAGACAGGGGCGCCCGGCTACACCTTC	CASSQTGAPGYTF
TRBV6-4	NA	TRBJ2-1	NA	TGTGCCAGCAGCTTTGGAGGGGGGATTGGGGATGAGCAGTTCTTC	CASSFGGGIGDEQFF
TRBV11-2	NA	TRBJ2-6	many	TGTGCCAGCAGCCCGGAGATCTCTGGGGCCAACGTCCTGACTTTC	CASSPEISGANVLTF
TRBV4-3	TRBD2	TRBJ2-1	few	TGCGCCAGCAGCCCGGGACTAGCGGGGTCGGAGCAGTTCTTC	CASSPGLAGSEQFF
TRBV7-9	NA	TRBJ2-6	many	TGTGCCAGCAGCTTAGCACCCAACGTCCTGACTTTC	CASSLAPNVLTF
TRBV19	NA	TRBJ1-5	NA	TGTGCCAGTAAGTCGTTTGAGGGCAATCAGCCCCAGCATTTT	CASKSFEGNQPQHF
TRBV6-6	NA	TRBJ2-7	NA	TGTGCCAGCAGTTATCTAGGAGGCTCCTACGAGCAGTACTTC	CASSYLGGSYEQYF
TRBV2	NA	TRBJ2-1	few	TGTGCCAGCAGTGAAGGCGGTTATGAGGACAATGAGCAGTTCTTC	CASSEGGYEDNEQFF
TRBV15	NA	TRBJ1-1	few	TGTGCCACCAGCAGATCCACTCACGTTTCAGGGAGGAAGGCTTTCTTT	CATSRSTHVSGRKAFF
TRBV28	NA	TRBJ2-1	NA	TGTGCCAGCAGGGGGAACCTATACAATGAGCAGTTCTTC	CASRGNLYNEQFF
TRBV4-2	TRBD1	TRBJ2-1	few	TGTGCCAGCTCGGGGACAGCAGGGGACAATGAGCAGTTCTTC	CASSGTAGDNEQFF
TRBV28	NA	TRBJ2-4	few	TGTGCCAGCAGACCGACTGCAGGGAAAAACATTCAGTACTTC	CASRPTAGKNIQYF
TRBV29-1	TRBD2	TRBJ2-3	NA	TGCAGCGTTGTTACTAGCGGGGGTGGTACAGATACGCAGTATTTT	CSVVTSGGGTDTQYF
TRBV6-2/TRBV6-3	NA	TRBJ2-5	NA	TGTGCCACATGGGGACCCTCGGAGACCCAGTACTTC	CATWGPSETQYF
TRBV6-2/TRBV6-3	TRBD2	TRBJ2-4	few	TGTGCCAGCAGAGGACTAGCGGAGAACATTCAGTACTTC	CASRGLAENIQYF
TRBV11-2	TRBD1	TRBJ1-3	NA	TGTGCCAGCAGCCTGGGACAGGGGGCGCCGCTCGGGTTT	CASSLGQGAPLGF
TRBV7-6	TRBD2	TRBJ2-1	many	TGTGCCAGCAGCCCCCGGACTAGCGGAAAGTACAATGAGCAGTTCTTC	CASSPRTSGKYNEQFF
TRBV27	NA	TRBJ1-2	NA	TGTGCCAGCAGTTACAGCGGGGAACCTTATGGCTACACCTTC	CASSYSGEPYGYTF
TRBV9	TRBD2	TRBJ2-3	NA	TGTGCCAGCAGCGTTAGCGGGAGAGTCACAGATACGCAGTATTTT	CASSVSGRVTDTQYF
TRBV2	TRBD1	TRBJ2-1	NA	TGTGCCAGCAGTGCGTGGACAGGCGTGAATGAGCAGTTCTTC	CASSAWTGVNEQFF
TRBV7-6	TRBD1	TRBJ2-7	few	TGTGCCAGCAGCGCTGGGACAGGGTTCTACGAGCAGTACTTC	CASSAGTGFYEQYF